The source of this T cell receptor (beta chain) is a study of CD8+ T cells in alopecia areata. Study outcomes and limitations: Amid tofacitinib therapy, many expanded lesional clones stayed present in scalp and blood. Patients shared TCRs less clearly than mice did, possibly owing to HLA. Among the cells sequenced in scalp samples are also the resident alphabeta T cells of normal skin.

The table lists this clone with a count of one. What it binds is not known. Treatment defined: oral pan-JAK inhibitor, 5-10 mg twice daily. Trimming stripped 1 base from V and 1 base from J, with 10 bases between. There are 15 residues in the CDR3. CDR1 is SGHTA and CDR2 is FQGNSA in the germline V gene. Extraction and reverse transcription of RNA yielded cDNA as the sequencing template. Produced via immunoSEQ multiplex PCR; TCRdb's table is partial and in-frame only. The table has around 180,000 clones, roughly 60% seen once. The V call is TRBV7-2, the J call TRBJ1-1, with a possible D match to TRBD1 (5 bases). The sequenced sample was CD4+ T cells sorted from blood, obtained at week 24, from a patient treated with tofacitinib. The TCR comes from a human donor with alopecia areata. The CDR3 DNA reads as TGTGCCAGCAGCTTAGGCCCAGGGCCGAACACTGAAGCTTTCTTT. Its protein product is CASSLGPGPNTEAFF. The full variable domain, its missing parts supplied by reference TRBV7-2 and TRBJ1-1, is GAGVSQSPSNKVTEKGKDVELRCDPISGHTALYWYRQSLGQGLEFLIYFQGNSAPDKSGLPSDRFSAERTGGSVSTLTIQRTQQEDSAVYLCASSLGPGPNTEAFFGQGTRLTVV.